The count of the clone carrying this TCR beta chain is one. These data are taken from a study of blood T cell repertoires in COVID-19. Turning to the study itself: Whether acute or convalescent, the COVID-19 samples came from the United States, Italy and Spain. From T cells, B-cell-depleted T cells, or PBMCs came the material, which was cDNA or gDNA.

Methods used by the authors: Amplification of reference gene primers provided the estimated nucleated cell counts. Sequenced by immunoSEQ multiplex PCR; TCRdb stores in-frame clones only, minus some. Clonal size and the V and J genes are those of that table, whereas D and trimming came from the DNA. The sample gives tens of thousands of clones, around 86% of which show up once; 15% to 20% is in the top ten. Sequenced sample: peripheral blood. This clonotype originated in a woman aged 80 or older with active or convalescent COVID-19.

CDR3 residues: CASSGGPGMNTEAFF. The CDR3 nucleotides are TGTGCCAGCAGCGGAGGACCAGGGATGAACACTGAAGCTTTCTTT. The chain employs TRBV9 and TRBJ1-1, with D maybe TRBD1 (5 bases). The length of the CDR3 is 15 residues. Germline V CDR1 and CDR2: SGDLS, YYNGEE. The germline V and J ends were trimmed by 3 bases and 0 bases, with 12 bases remaining between them. Complete variable domain (other parts from reference TRBV9 and TRBJ1-1): DSGVTQTPKHLITATGQRVTLRCSPRSGDLSVYWYQQSLDQGLQFLIQYYNGEERAKGNILERFSAQQFPDLHSELNLSSLELGDSALYFCASSGGPGMNTEAFFGQGTRLTVV.